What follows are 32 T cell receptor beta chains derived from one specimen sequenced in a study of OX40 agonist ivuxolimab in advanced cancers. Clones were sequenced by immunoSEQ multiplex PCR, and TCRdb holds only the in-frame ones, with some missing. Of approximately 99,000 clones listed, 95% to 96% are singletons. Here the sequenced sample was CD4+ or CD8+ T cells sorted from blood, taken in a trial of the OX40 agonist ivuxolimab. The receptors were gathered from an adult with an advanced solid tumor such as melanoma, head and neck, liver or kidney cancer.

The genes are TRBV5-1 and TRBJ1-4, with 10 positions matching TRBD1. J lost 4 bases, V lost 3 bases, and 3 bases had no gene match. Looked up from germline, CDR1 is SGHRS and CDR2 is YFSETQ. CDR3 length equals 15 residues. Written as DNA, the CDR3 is TGCGCCAGCAGCTATGACAGGGGGCTTAATGAAAAACTGTTTTTT. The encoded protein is CASSYDRGLNEKLFF.

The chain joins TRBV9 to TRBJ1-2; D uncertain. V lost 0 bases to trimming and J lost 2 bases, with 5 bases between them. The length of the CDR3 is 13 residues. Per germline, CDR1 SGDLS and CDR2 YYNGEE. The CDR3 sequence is CASSVAGNYGYTF. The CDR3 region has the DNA TGTGCCAGCAGCGTAGCGGGGAACTATGGCTACACCTTC.

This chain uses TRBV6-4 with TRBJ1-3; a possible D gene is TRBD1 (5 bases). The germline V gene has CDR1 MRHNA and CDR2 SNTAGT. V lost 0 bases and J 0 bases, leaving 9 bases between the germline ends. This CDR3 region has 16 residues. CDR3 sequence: CASSDSGVASGNTIYF. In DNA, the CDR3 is TGTGCCAGCAGTGACTCGGGGGTAGCCTCTGGAAACACCATATATTTT.

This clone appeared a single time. The DNA for the CDR3 is TGCGCCAGCAGCCATAGGACAGACTACAATGAGCAGTTCTTC. As protein: CASSHRTDYNEQFF. This chain joins TRBV5-1 and TRBJ2-1, with a tentative D call TRBD1 (6 bases). V was clipped by 4 bases and J by 3 bases, with 11 bases between them. The CDR3 extends over 14 amino acids. Per the germline V gene, CDR1 is SGHRS and CDR2 is YFSETQ.

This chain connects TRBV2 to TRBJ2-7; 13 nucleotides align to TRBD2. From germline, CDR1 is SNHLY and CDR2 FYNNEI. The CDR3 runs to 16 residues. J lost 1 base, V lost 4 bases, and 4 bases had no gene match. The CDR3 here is CASSGELAGGSYEQYF. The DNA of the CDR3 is TGTGCCAGCAGTGGGGAACTAGCGGGGGGGTCCTACGAGCAGTACTTC. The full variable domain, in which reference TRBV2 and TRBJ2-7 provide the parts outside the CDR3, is EPEVTQTPSHQVTQMGQEVILRCVPISNHLYFYWYRQILGQKVEFLVSFYNNEISEKSEIFDDQFSVERPDGSNFTLKIRSTKLEDSAMYFCASSGELAGGSYEQYFGPGTRLTVT.

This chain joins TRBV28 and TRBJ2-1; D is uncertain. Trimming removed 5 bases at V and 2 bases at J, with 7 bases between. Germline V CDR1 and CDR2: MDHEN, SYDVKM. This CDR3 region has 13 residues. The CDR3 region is CASSMGTYNEQFF. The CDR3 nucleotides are TGTGCCAGCAGTATGGGCACCTACAATGAGCAGTTCTTC. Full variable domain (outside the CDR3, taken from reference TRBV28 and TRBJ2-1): DVKVTQSSRYLVKRTGEKVFLECVQDMDHENMFWYRQDPGLGLRLIYFSYDVKMKEKGDIPEGYSVSREKKERFSLILESASTNQTSMYLCASSMGTYNEQFFGPGTRLTVL.

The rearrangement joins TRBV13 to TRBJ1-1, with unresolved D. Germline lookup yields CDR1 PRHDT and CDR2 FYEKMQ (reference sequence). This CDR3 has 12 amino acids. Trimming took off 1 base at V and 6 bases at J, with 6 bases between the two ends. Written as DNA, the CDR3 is TGTGCCAGCAGCTTAGCGAGCGCTGAAGCTTTCTTT. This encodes CASSLASAEAFF.

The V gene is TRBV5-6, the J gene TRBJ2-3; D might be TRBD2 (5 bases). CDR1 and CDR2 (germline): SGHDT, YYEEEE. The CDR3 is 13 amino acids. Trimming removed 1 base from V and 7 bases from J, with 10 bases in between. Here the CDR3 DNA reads TGTGCCAGCAGCTTGATCCCGGGGAATACGCAGTATTTT. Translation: CASSLIPGNTQYF.

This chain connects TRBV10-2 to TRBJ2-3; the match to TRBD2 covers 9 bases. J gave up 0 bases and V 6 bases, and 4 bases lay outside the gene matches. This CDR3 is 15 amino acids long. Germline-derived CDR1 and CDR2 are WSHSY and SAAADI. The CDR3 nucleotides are TGCGCCAGCAGCCTTACTAGCGGGAGCACAGATACGCAGTATTTT. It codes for CASSLTSGSTDTQYF.

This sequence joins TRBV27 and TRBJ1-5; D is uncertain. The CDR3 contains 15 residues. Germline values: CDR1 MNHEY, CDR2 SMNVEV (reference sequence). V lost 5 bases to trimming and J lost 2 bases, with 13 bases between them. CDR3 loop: CASSPYGLGNQPQHF. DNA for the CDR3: TGTGCCAGCAGTCCCTACGGGCTGGGCAATCAGCCCCAGCATTTT.

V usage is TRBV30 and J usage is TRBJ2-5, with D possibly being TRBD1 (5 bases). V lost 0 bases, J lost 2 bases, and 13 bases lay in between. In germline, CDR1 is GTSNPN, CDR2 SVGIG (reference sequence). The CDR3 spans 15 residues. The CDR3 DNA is TGTGCCTGGAGTGTAATGGGGCAGCAACAAGAGACCCAGTACTTC. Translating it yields CAWSVMGQQQETQYF.

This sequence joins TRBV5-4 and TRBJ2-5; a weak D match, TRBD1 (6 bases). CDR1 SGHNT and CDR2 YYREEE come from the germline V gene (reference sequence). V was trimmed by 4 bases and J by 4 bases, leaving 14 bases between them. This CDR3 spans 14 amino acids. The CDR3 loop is CASSGTPGAETQYF. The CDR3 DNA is TGTGCCAGCAGCGGAACCCCAGGGGCAGAGACCCAGTACTTC.

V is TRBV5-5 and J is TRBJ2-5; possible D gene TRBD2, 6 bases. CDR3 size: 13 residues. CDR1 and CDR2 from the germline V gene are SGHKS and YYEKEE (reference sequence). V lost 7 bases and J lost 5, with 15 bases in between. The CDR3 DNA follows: TGTGCCAGCGAAAGCGGGCTTGAGGAGACCCAGTACTTC. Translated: CASESGLEETQYF.

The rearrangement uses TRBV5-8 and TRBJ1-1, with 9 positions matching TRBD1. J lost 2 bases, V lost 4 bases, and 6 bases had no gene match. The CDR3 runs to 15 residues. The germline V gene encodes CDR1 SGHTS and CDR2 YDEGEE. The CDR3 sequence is CASSPGTGFNTEAFF. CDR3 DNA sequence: TGTGCCAGCAGCCCCGGGACAGGGTTCAACACTGAAGCTTTCTTT. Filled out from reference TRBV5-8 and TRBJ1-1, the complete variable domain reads EAGVTQSPTHLIKTRGQQATLRCSPISGHTSVYWYQQALGLGLQFLLWYDEGEERNRGNFPPRFSGRQFPNYSSELNVNALELEDSALYLCASSPGTGFNTEAFFGQGTRLTVV.

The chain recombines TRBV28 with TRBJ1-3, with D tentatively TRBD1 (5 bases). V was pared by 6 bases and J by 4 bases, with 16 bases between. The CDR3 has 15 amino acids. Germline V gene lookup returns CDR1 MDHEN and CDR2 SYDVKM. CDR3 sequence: CASSPQGPPGNTIYF. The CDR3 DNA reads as TGTGCCAGCAGCCCCCAGGGCCCACCCGGAAACACCATATATTTT.

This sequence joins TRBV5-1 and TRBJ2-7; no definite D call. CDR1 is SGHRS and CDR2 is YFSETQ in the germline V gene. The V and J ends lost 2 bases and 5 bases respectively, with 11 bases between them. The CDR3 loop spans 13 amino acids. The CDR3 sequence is CASSFLYADEQYF. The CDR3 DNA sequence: TGCGCCAGCAGCTTTCTTTACGCGGACGAGCAGTACTTC.

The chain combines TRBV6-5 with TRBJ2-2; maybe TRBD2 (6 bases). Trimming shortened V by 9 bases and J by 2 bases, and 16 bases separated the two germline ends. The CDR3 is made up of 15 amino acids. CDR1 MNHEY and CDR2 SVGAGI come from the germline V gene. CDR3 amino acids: CASEPGLKNTGELFF. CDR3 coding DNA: TGTGCCAGTGAACCGGGACTTAAAAACACCGGGGAGCTGTTTTTT.

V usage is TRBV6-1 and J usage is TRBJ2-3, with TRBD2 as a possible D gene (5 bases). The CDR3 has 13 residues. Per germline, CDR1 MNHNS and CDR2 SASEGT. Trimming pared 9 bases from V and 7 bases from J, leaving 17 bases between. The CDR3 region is CASAEEDFYTQYF. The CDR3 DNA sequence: TGTGCCAGTGCCGAAGAGGACTTTTATACGCAGTATTTT.

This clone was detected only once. This CDR3 is CASRTYNEQFF. The CDR3 DNA reads TGTGCCAGCAGAACTTACAATGAGCAGTTCTTC. This rearrangement joins TRBV27 to TRBJ2-1; D is unresolved. Trimming shortened V by 6 bases and J by 4 bases, and 4 bases separated the two germline ends. This CDR3 has 11 amino acids. The germline CDR1 and CDR2 sequences are MNHEY and SMNVEV (reference sequence).

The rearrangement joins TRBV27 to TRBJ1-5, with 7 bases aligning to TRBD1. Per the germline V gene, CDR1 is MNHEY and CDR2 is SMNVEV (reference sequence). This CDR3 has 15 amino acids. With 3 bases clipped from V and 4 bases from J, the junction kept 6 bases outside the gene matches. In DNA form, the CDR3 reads TGTGCCAGCAGTTTGTACAGGGGAGGGAATCAGCCCCAGCATTTT. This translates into CASSLYRGGNQPQHF.

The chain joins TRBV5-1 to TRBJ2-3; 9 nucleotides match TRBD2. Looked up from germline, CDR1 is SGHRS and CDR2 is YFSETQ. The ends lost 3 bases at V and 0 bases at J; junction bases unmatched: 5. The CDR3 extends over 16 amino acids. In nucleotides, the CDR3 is TGCGCCAGCAGCTCTGGACTAGCGTCTAGCACAGATACGCAGTATTTT. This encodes CASSSGLASSTDTQYF.

The chain's CDR3 is CASSFAANYGYTF. CDR3 DNA: TGTGCCAGCAGTTTCGCGGCAAACTATGGCTACACCTTC. The chain employs TRBV28 and TRBJ1-2; D remains unclear. Germline V lookup: CDR1 MDHEN, CDR2 SYDVKM. V gave up 3 bases and J gave up 2 bases, with 7 bases separating them. The CDR3 runs to 13 residues.

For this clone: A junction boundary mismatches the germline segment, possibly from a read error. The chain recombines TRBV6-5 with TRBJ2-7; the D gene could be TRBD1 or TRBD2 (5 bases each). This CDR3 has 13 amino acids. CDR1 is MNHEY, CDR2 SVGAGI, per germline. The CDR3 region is CASKAERGYEQYF. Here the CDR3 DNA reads TGTGCGAGCAAGGCAGAGAGGGGCTACGAGCAGTACTTC.

Here the CDR3 DNA reads TGTGCCAGCAGTTTAGACAGGGTAGGATTTTCGGAGCAGTACTTC. This sequence encodes CASSLDRVGFSEQYF. This rearrangement joins TRBV28 to TRBJ2-7; 7 positions agree with TRBD1. The length of the CDR3 is 15 residues. The V segment lost 2 bases and the J segment 7 bases; nucleotides outside the gene matches: 11. CDR1 is MDHEN, CDR2 SYDVKM, per germline.

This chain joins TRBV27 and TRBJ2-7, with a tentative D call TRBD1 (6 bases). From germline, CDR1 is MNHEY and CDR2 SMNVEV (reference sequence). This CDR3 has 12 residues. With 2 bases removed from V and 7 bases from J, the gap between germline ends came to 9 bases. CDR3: CASSLQQGEQYF. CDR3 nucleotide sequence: TGTGCCAGCAGTTTACAGCAGGGGGAGCAGTACTTC.

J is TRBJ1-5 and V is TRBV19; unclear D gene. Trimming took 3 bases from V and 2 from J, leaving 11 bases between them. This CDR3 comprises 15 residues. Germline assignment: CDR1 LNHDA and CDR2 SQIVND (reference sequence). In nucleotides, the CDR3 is TGTGCCAGTAGTATTTCGGGGTACGGCAATCAGCCCCAGCATTTT. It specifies CASSISGYGNQPQHF.

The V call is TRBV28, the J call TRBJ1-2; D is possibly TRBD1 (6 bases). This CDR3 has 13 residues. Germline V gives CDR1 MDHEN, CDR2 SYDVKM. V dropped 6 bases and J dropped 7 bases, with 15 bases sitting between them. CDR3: CASSLYRVGGYTF. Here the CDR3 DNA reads TGTGCCAGCAGCCTTTACAGGGTTGGTGGCTACACCTTC.

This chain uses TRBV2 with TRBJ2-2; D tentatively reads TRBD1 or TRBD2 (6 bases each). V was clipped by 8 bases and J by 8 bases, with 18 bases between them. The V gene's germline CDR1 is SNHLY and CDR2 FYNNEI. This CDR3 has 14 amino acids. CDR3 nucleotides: TGTGCCAGCGAAGGGGGGACACCGAGAGGGGAGCTGTTTTTT. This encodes CASEGGTPRGELFF.

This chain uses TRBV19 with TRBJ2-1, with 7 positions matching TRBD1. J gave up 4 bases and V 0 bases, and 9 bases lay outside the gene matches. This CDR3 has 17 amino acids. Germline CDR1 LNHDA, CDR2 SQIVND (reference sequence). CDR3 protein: CASSIDSGGRVYNEQFF. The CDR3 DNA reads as TGTGCCAGTAGTATAGATTCAGGGGGACGTGTTTACAATGAGCAGTTCTTC.

The CDR3 sequence: CASSFRTGGNYEQYF. The CDR3 DNA reads TGTGCCAGCAGCTTCAGGACAGGGGGCAACTACGAGCAGTACTTC. The gene calls are TRBV11-2 and TRBJ2-7; 11 bases fit TRBD1. CDR3 length equals 15 residues. V lost 3 bases and J lost 3; bases outside the gene matches: 4. Germline CDR1 reads SGHAT; CDR2 reads FQNNGV.

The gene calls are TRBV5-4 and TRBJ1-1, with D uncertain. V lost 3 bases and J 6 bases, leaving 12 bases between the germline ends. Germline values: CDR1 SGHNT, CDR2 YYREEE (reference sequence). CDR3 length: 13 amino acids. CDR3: CASSSEELAEAFF. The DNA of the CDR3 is TGTGCCAGCAGCTCCGAGGAGTTAGCTGAAGCTTTCTTT.

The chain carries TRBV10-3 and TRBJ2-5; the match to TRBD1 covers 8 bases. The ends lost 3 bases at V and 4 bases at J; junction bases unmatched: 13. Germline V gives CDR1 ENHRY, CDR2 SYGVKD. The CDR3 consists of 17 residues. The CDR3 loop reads CAISEEGQGAGGETQYF. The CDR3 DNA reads TGTGCCATCAGTGAAGAGGGGCAGGGGGCAGGAGGAGAGACCCAGTACTTC.